This T cell receptor (beta chain) was captured in a study of beta chain features in type 1 diabetes. Study-wide results and caveats: Shortening of TCRB CDR3s, moderate but significant, appeared in all four CD4+ subsets of Type 1 diabetes patients.

The length of the CDR3 is 18 residues. Trimming stripped 0 bases from V and 6 bases from J, with 21 bases between. Germline V CDR1 and CDR2: LNHNV, YYDKDF (reference sequence). The whole isolated RNA underwent reverse transcription, so sequencing captured expressed TCRB transcripts. This table comes from immunoSEQ multiplex PCR, and its TCRdb copy is limited to in-frame clones, with some not included. Among hundreds of thousands of clones listed, approximately 16% were seen once. This clone was recorded a few times. Its antigen is not known. Isolation of CD4+ naive, central memory, regulatory and stem cell-like memory cells was achieved by sorting via CD45RO/CCR7/CD25/CD127/CD95/CD27.

The sequence was collected from a man aged 18 to 29 with type 1 diabetes. V gene TRBV15 combines with J gene TRBJ2-4, with no clear D. What was sequenced was naive CD4+ T cells from blood. The CDR3 DNA follows: TGTGCCACCAGCAGAGAAATCCCAACGAAAAATAGCCTAAACATTCAGTACTTC. This codes for CATSREIPTKNSLNIQYF.